This paragraph covers one T cell receptor (beta chain) sequence. V was trimmed by 7 bases and J by 8 bases, leaving 20 bases between them. The V gene's germline CDR1 is SGHTA and CDR2 FQGNSA. The CDR3 is 14 residues long. This record comes from a study of beta chain features in type 1 diabetes. Since all of the isolated RNA was reverse transcribed, expressed TCRB transcripts were what got sequenced. Clones were sequenced by immunoSEQ multiplex PCR, and TCRdb holds only the in-frame ones, with some missing. The sample records 200,000 to 250,000 clones, around 26% being singletons. The sequence came from a man under 40 in good health. V is TRBV7-2 and J is TRBJ1-2, with TRBD1 as a possible D gene (5 bases). Input material: central memory CD4+ T cells from blood. The CDR3 DNA follows: TGTGCCAGCACCCTTTTTCGGACCGGACAAGGCTACACCTTC. The encoded protein is CASTLFRTGQGYTF.